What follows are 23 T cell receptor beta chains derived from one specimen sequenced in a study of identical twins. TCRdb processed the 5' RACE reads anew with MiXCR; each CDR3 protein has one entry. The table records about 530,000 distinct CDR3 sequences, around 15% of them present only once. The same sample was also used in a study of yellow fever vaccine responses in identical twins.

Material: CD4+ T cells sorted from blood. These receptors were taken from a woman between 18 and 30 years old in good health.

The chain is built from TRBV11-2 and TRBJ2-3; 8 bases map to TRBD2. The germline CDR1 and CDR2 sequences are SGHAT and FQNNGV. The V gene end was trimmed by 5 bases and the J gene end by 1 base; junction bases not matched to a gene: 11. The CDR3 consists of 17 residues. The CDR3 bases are TGTGCCAGCAGCCAAACGGCGGGGGGCGTTGGCACAGATACGCAGTATTTT. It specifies CASSQTAGGVGTDTQYF.

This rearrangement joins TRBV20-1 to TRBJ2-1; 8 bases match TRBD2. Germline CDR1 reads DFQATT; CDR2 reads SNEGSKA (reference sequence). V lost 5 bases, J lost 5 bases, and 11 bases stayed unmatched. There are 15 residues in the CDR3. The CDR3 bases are TGCAGTGCTGGCCCCCTAAGCGGGGGTCACAATGAGCAGTTCTTC. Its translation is CSAGPLSGGHNEQFF.

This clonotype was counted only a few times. CDR3 in amino acids: CASPSPQGTYNEQFF. CDR3 DNA: TGTGCCAGCCCCTCCCCCCAGGGAACCTACAATGAGCAGTTCTTC. The gene calls are TRBV7-9 and TRBJ2-1; D may be TRBD1 (5 bases). In germline, CDR1 is SEHNR, CDR2 FQNEAQ (reference sequence). V lost 8 bases, J lost 2 bases, and 16 bases lay in between. This CDR3 spans 15 amino acids.

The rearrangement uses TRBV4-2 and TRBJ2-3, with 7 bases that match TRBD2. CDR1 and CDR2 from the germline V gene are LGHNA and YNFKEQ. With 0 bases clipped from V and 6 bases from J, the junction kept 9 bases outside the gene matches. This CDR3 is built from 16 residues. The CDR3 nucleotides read TGTGCCAGCAGCCAAGAATGGGACTACTCTTGGGATACGCAGTATTTT. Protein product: CASSQEWDYSWDTQYF.

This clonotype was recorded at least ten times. Here the CDR3 reads CATRDRGRGVNTEAFF. CDR3 DNA: TGTGCCACAAGAGACAGGGGGCGCGGGGTGAACACTGAAGCTTTCTTT. The chain links TRBV14 to TRBJ1-1; 10 bases fit TRBD1. Germline CDR1 SGHDN, CDR2 FVKESK. Trimming removed 10 bases from V and 0 bases from J; junction bases left unmatched: 11. This CDR3 has 16 residues.

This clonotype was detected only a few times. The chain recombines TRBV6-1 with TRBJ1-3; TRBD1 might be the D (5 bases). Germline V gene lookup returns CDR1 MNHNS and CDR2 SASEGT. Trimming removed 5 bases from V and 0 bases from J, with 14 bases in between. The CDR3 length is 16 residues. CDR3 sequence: CASSRSTANSGNTIYF. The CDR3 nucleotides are TGTGCCAGCAGTCGGTCGACAGCAAACTCTGGAAACACCATATATTTT.

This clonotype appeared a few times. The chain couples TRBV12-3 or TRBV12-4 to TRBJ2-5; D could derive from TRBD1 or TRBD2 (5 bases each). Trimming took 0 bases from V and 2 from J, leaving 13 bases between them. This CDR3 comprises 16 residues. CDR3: CASSLAVGTGQETQYF. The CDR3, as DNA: TGTGCCAGCAGTTTAGCGGTAGGGACCGGACAAGAGACCCAGTACTTC.

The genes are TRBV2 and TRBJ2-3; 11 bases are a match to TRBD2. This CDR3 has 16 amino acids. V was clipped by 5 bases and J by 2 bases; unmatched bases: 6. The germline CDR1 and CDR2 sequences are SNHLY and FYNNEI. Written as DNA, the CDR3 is TGTGCCAGCAGTCGAAAACTAGCGGGGGCCACAGATACGCAGTATTTT. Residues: CASSRKLAGATDTQYF.

As DNA, the CDR3 is TGTGCCAGCAGTTTATCGGGGACAGTGAACACTGAAGCTTTCTTT. Translating gives CASSLSGTVNTEAFF. This chain uses TRBV27 with TRBJ1-1, with 7 bases lining up with TRBD1. Per the germline V gene, CDR1 is MNHEY and CDR2 is SMNVEV (reference sequence). CDR3 length equals 15 residues. V dropped 0 bases and J dropped 0; count of bases not matched to a gene: 1.

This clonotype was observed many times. The CDR3 region is CASSLPIGTSGAYNEQFF. The CDR3 DNA reads TGTGCCAGCAGTCTACCCATCGGGACTAGCGGGGCTTACAATGAGCAGTTCTTC. V is TRBV28 and J is TRBJ2-1; the match to TRBD2 covers 13 bases. CDR1 and CDR2 from the germline V gene are MDHEN and SYDVKM. The CDR3 runs to 18 residues. The V gene end was trimmed by 5 bases and the J gene end by 4 bases; junction bases not matched to a gene: 11.

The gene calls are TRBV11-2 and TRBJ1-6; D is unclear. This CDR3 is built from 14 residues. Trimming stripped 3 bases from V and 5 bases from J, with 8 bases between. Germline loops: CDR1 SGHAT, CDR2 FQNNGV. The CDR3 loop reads CASSLTDNNSPLHF. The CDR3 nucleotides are TGTGCCAGCAGCTTGACCGACAATAATTCACCCCTCCACTTT.

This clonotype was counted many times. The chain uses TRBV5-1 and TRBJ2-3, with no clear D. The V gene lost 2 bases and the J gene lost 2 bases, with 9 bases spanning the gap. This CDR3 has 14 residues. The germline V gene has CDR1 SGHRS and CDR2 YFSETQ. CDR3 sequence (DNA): TGCGCCAGCAGCTTTGACGGCTCCACAGATACGCAGTATTTT. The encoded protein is CASSFDGSTDTQYF.

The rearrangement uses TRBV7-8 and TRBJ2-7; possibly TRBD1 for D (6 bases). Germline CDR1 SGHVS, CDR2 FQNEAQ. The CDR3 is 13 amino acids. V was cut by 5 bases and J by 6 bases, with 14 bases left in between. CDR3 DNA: TGTGCCAGCAGCCGCGGACAGTCTGGCGAGCAGTACTTC. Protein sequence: CASSRGQSGEQYF.

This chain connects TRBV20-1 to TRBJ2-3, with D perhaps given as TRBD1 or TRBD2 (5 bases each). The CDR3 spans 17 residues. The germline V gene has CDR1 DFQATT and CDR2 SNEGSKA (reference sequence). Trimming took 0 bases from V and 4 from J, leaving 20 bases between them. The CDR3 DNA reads TGCAGTGCTAGAGATTTGCAGCGGCCCCTGGGGGCAGATACGCAGTATTTT. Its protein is CSARDLQRPLGADTQYF.

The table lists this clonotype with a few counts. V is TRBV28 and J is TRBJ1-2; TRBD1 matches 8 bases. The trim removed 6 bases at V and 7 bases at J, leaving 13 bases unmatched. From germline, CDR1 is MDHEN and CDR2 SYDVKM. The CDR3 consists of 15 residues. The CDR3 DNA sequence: TGTGCCAGCAGCTCACTATCAGGGGGCGAAGGTGGCTACACCTTC. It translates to CASSSLSGGEGGYTF.

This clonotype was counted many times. The CDR3 DNA is TGTGCCAGCAGTCTCGGGACGCTCTCCTACGAGCAGTACTTC. Encoded protein: CASSLGTLSYEQYF. The chain is built from TRBV12-3 or TRBV12-4 and TRBJ2-7, with D perhaps given as TRBD1 or TRBD2 (5 bases each). V was cut by 5 bases and J by 0 bases, with 11 bases left in between. The CDR3 is 14 residues long.

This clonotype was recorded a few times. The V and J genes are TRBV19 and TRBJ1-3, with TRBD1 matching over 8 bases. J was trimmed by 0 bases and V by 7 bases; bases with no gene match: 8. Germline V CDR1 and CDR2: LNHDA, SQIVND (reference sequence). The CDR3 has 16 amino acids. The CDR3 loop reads CASIRQGSLSGNTIYF. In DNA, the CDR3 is TGTGCCAGTATTAGACAGGGGTCGCTCTCTGGAAACACCATATATTTT.

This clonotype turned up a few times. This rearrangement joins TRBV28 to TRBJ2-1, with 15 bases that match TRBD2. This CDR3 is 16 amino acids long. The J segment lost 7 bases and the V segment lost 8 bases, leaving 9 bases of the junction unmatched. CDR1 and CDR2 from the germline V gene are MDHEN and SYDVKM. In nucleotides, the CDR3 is TGTGCCAGCCGACCTCCGGGACTAGCGGGGGGTAATGAGCAGTTCTTC. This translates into CASRPPGLAGGNEQFF. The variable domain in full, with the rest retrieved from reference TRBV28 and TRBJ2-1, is DVKVTQSSRYLVKRTGEKVFLECVQDMDHENMFWYRQDPGLGLRLIYFSYDVKMKEKGDIPEGYSVSREKKERFSLILESASTNQTSMYLCASRPPGLAGGNEQFFGPGTRLTVL.

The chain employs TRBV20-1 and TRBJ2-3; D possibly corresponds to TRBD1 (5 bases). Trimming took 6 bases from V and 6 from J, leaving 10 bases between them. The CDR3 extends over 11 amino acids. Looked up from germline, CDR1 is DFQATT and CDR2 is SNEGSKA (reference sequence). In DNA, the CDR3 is TGCAGTGCGAACTACAGGGATACGCAGTATTTT. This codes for CSANYRDTQYF.

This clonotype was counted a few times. CDR3 bases: TGTGCCAGCAGCTTACTTGGCCGACAAACCGGGGAGCTGTTTTTT. Translated: CASSLLGRQTGELFF. J is TRBJ2-2 and V is TRBV7-3; D is ambiguous. CDR3 size: 15 residues. From germline, CDR1 is SGHTA and CDR2 FQGTGA. V was pared by 2 bases and J by 5 bases, with 12 bases between.

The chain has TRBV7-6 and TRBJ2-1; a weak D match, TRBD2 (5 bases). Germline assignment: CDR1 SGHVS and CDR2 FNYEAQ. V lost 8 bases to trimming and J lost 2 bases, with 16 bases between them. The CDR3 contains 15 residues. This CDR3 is CASVQAAAPYNEQFF. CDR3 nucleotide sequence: TGTGCCAGCGTCCAGGCAGCGGCCCCCTACAATGAGCAGTTCTTC.

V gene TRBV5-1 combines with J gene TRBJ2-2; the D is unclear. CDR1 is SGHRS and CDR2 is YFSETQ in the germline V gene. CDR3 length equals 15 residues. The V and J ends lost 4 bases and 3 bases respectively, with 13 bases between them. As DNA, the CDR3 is TGCGCCAGCAGCCAGACGGACGGGTACACCGGGGAGCTGTTTTTT. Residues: CASSQTDGYTGELFF.

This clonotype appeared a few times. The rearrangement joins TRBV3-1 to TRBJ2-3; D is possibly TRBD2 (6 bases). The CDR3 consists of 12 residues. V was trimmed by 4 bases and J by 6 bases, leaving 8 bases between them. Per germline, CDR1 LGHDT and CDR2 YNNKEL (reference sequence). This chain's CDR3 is CASSRGRDTQYF. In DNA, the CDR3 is TGTGCCAGCAGCCGGGGGAGGGATACGCAGTATTTT.